The clone carrying this TCR beta chain has more than one count but fewer than ten. Its antigen is currently unknown. This sample stems from a study of T cells after yellow fever vaccination. About the study: Each low-cell-number fraction was prepared by means of SMART-Seq v4 Ultra Low Input.

Study conclusions and caveats: Peak timing came faster in the weaker secondary response, day 5 versus 15. Most primary-vaccination clones reappeared after the booster (around 95% CD4, approximately 88% CD8).

The CDR3 covers 18 residues. CDR1 is MNHNS, CDR2 SASEGT, per germline. Trimming took off 4 bases at V and 0 bases at J, with 16 bases between the two ends. Template-switching 5'RACE yielded the TCR cDNA; a universal primer site and UMIs were added in the process. MiXCR, applied by TCRdb to the 5' RACE reads, yields one record per CDR3 protein. The table has hundreds of thousands of distinct CDR3 sequences, 7% to 10% seen once; the top ten hold approximately 18%. J is TRBJ2-6 and V is TRBV6-1; D tentatively fits TRBD1 or TRBD2 (5 bases each). The sample in question was PBMCs, obtained about 41 days after the first yellow fever vaccination. The origin of this receptor is a man between 18 and 29 years old who received the YFV17D yellow fever vaccine. The DNA of the CDR3 is TGTGCCAGCAGTGGTCATCCGGGACGCATCTCTGGGGCCAACGTCCTGACTTTC. Its translation: CASSGHPGRISGANVLTF.